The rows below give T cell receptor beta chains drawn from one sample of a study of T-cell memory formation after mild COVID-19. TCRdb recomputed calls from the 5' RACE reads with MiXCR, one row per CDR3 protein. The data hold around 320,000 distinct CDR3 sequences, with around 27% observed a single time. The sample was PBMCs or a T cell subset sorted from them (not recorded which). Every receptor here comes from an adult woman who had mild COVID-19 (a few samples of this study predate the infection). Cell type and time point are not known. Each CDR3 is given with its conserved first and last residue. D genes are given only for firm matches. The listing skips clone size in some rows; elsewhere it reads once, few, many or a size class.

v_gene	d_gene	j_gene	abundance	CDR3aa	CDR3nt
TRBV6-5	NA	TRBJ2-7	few	CASKDRNYEQYF	TGTGCCAGCAAGGACAGAAACTACGAGCAGTACTTC
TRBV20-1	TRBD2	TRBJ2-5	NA	CSARVIGGGYLETQYF	TGCAGTGCTAGAGTTATCGGGGGGGGATATTTGGAGACCCAGTACTTC
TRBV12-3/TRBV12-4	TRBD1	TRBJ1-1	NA	CASTGWDRSFTEAFF	TGTGCCAGCACTGGGTGGGACAGGAGCTTCACTGAAGCTTTCTTT
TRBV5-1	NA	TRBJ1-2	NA	CASSLGSGANYGYTF	TGCGCCAGCAGCTTGGGGTCCGGAGCGAACTATGGCTACACCTTC
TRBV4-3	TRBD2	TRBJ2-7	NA	CASSHVVPGLAGAYEQYF	TGCGCCAGCAGCCATGTCGTTCCGGGACTAGCGGGAGCCTACGAGCAGTACTTC
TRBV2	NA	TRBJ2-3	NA	CASSGVFTDTQYF	TGTGCCAGCAGTGGGGTTTTCACAGATACGCAGTATTTT
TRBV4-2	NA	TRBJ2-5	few	CASSQVDRFVKETQYF	TGTGCCAGCAGCCAGGTAGACAGATTTGTTAAAGAGACCCAGTACTTC
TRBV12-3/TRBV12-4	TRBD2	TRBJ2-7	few	CASSTGGHYEQYF	TGTGCCAGCAGTACGGGGGGGCACTACGAGCAGTACTTC
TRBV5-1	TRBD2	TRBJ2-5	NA	CASSLVLAGFQETQYF	TGCGCCAGCAGCTTGGTCCTAGCGGGGTTCCAAGAGACCCAGTACTTC
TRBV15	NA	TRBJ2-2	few	CATSRGQYTGELFF	TGTGCCACCAGCAGAGGACAGTACACCGGGGAGCTGTTTTTT
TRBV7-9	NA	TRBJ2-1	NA	CASSLGGGDPRNEQFF	TGTGCCAGCAGCTTAGGCGGGGGCGACCCTAGGAATGAGCAGTTCTTC
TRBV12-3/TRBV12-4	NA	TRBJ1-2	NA	CASSLGQGRIDGYTF	TGTGCCAGCAGTTTAGGGCAGGGGAGAATAGATGGCTACACCTTC
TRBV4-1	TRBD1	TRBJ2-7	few	CASSQSDRVAGQYF	TGCGCCAGCAGCCAAAGTGACAGGGTGGCCGGGCAGTACTTC
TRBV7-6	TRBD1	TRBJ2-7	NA	CASSSYRGDYEQYF	TGTGCCAGCAGCTCCTACAGGGGCGACTACGAGCAGTACTTC
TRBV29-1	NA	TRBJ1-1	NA	CSVVAGMNTEAFF	TGCAGCGTTGTAGCAGGGATGAACACTGAAGCTTTCTTT
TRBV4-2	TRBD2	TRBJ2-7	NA	CASSQTSGISYEQYF	TGTGCCAGCAGCCAGACTAGCGGGATCTCCTACGAGCAGTACTTC
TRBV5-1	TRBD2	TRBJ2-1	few	CASSLGERGRGNEQFF	TGCGCCAGCAGCTTGGGAGAGCGGGGCCGTGGGAATGAGCAGTTCTTC
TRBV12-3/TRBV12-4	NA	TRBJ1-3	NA	CASSSVNSGNTIYF	TGTGCCAGCAGTTCAGTAAACTCTGGAAACACCATATATTTT
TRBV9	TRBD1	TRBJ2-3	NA	CASSVGWDRSPDTQYF	TGTGCCAGCAGCGTAGGCTGGGACAGGAGTCCAGATACGCAGTATTTT
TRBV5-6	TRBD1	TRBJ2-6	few	CASSVTGRLAGANVLTF	TGTGCCAGCAGCGTGACAGGGAGACTCGCTGGGGCCAACGTCCTGACTTTC
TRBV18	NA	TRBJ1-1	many	CASSPGQNTEAFF	TGTGCCAGCAGCCCGGGACAGAACACTGAAGCTTTCTTT
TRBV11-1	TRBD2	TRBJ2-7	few	CASSRGLAGAYEQYF	TGTGCCAGCAGCCGAGGACTAGCGGGGGCCTACGAGCAGTACTTC
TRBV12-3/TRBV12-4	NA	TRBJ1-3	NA	CASSLGATGRFSGNTIYF	TGTGCCAGCAGTTTAGGGGCGACAGGCCGATTCTCTGGAAACACCATATATTTT
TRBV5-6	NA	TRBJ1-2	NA	CASSLGPGLGYGYTF	TGTGCCAGCAGCTTGGGCCCAGGGCTGGGGTATGGCTACACCTTC
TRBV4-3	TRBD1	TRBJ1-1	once	CASSQGELGDRVYGEAFF	TGCGCCAGCAGCCAAGGGGAACTCGGGGACAGGGTGTACGGGGAAGCTTTCTTT
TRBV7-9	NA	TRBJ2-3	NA	CASSLDAGGRTDTQYF	TGTGCCAGCAGCTTAGACGCGGGCGGCCGCACAGATACGCAGTATTTT
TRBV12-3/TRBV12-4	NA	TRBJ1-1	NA	CASSNHRGRTEAFF	TGTGCCAGCAGTAACCACAGAGGTAGGACTGAAGCTTTCTTT
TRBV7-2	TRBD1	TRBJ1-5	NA	CASSLSGGRQPQHF	TGTGCCAGCAGCTTATCAGGGGGCCGTCAGCCCCAGCATTTT
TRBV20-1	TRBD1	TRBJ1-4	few	CSARDWGQDNEKLFF	TGCAGTGCTAGAGATTGGGGACAGGATAATGAAAAACTGTTTTTT
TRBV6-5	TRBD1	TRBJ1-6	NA	CASSYLTGWTNSPLHF	TGTGCCAGCAGTTACCTGACAGGGTGGACTAATTCACCCCTCCACTTT
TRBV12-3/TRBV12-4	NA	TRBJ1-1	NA	CASSLRSQGTEAFF	TGTGCCAGCAGTTTAAGATCCCAGGGCACTGAAGCTTTCTTT
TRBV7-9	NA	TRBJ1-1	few	CATHRGGVDTEAFF	TGTGCCACCCATCGTGGGGGAGTCGACACTGAAGCTTTCTTT
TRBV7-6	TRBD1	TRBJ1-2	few	CASSIGQGAFGYTF	TGTGCCAGCAGCATAGGACAGGGGGCGTTTGGCTACACCTTC
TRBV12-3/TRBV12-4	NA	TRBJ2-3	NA	CASSFGELDTDTQYF	TGTGCCAGCAGTTTCGGGGAACTTGACACAGATACGCAGTATTTT
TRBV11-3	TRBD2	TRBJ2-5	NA	CASSSSSGRVETQYF	TGTGCCAGCAGCTCGTCTAGCGGGAGGGTTGAGACCCAGTACTTC
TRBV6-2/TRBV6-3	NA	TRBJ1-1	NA	CASSYIQSSMNTEAFF	TGTGCCAGCAGTTACATCCAGAGCTCCATGAACACTGAAGCTTTCTTT
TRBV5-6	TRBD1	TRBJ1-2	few	CASSLYDRVNYGYTF	TGTGCCAGCAGCTTGTACGACAGGGTGAACTATGGCTACACCTTC
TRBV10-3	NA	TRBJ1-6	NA	CAISEKSGGASSPLHF	TGTGCCATCAGTGAGAAGAGTGGGGGGGCAAGCTCACCCCTCCACTTT
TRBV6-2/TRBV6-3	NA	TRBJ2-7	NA	CATTRDTLFGGSYEQYF	TGTGCCACTACCCGGGACACTCTATTTGGAGGATCCTACGAGCAGTACTTC
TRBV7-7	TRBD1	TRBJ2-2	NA	CASTQDRGSTGELFF	TGTGCTAGCACCCAGGACAGGGGTAGCACCGGGGAGCTGTTTTTT
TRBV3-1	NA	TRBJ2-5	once	CASSQALVETQYF	TGTGCCAGCAGCCAAGCGCTAGTAGAGACCCAGTACTTC